These 12 T cell receptor beta chains came from one sample sequenced in a study of T cell clusters in autoimmune cytopenias. TRB was amplified by touch-down multiplex PCR, primer pools A and B combined. TCRdb re-called the multiplex PCR reads and shows each CDR3 protein once, DNA omitted. The table for this sample gives approximately 8,000 distinct CDR3 sequences. About 39,000 genome equivalents of blood DNA were amplified for TRB. This sample was also put to use in a study of T cell repertoires in aging, cancer and after chemotherapy.

The material sequenced was peripheral blood. The source is a human donor with an autoimmune cytopenia or autoimmune hepatitis (not recorded which).

V gene TRBV30 combines with J gene TRBJ2-1; TCRdb reports TRBD1, a call that lacks DNA to check it against. Germline V gene data show CDR1 as GTSNPN and CDR2 as SVGIG (reference sequence). The CDR3 sequence is 15 residues long. This CDR3 reads CAWSPYVGGLREQFF.

The chain carries TRBV10-3 and TRBJ1-6; the D gene TCRdb calls, TRBD1, cannot be checked with no DNA. Per germline, CDR1 ENHRY and CDR2 SYGVKD. The CDR3 sequence is 14 residues long. CDR3 protein: CASSGGTGVSPLHF.

The chain links TRBV27 to TRBJ2-2. Germline CDR1 is MNHEY and CDR2 is SMNVEV (reference sequence). CDR3 size: 14 residues. This CDR3 is CASSFRHRSGELFF.

This rearrangement joins TRBV12-3 or TRBV12-4 to TRBJ2-7; TCRdb gives TRBD1 as the D gene, but with no DNA this cannot be confirmed. The length of the CDR3 is 15 residues. CDR3 region: CASSLAGTMGPEQYF.

The genes are TRBV27 and TRBJ1-2; TCRdb's assignment of TRBD1 cannot be checked, as there is no DNA. The V gene's germline CDR1 is MNHEY and CDR2 SMNVEV (reference sequence). The CDR3 has 15 amino acids. The CDR3 loop reads CASRLGGGAGYGYTF.

V is TRBV20-1 and J is TRBJ1-1; without DNA, the TCRdb call of TRBD1 cannot be checked. This CDR3 region has 15 residues. Germline CDR1 is DFQATT and CDR2 is SNEGSKA (reference sequence). The CDR3 region is CSARPVGRGLTEAFF.

This clonotype is deemed medium-sized by its frequency. The chain carries TRBV19 and TRBJ1-1; no DNA is available, so the TRBD1 call from TCRdb remains unchecked. Looked up from germline, CDR1 is LNHDA and CDR2 is SQIVND (reference sequence). The CDR3 is made up of 12 amino acids. The CDR3 sequence: CASSHRQAGAFF.

The J gene is TRBJ1-2, the V gene TRBV7-9; the TRBD1 assignment by TCRdb is unverifiable without DNA. This CDR3 spans 18 amino acids. Germline CDR1 is SEHNR and CDR2 is FQNEAQ (reference sequence). This CDR3 reads CASSTPPGQGATNYGYTF.

The chain recombines TRBV7-3 with TRBJ2-5. CDR3 length equals 15 residues. The germline V gene encodes CDR1 SGHTA and CDR2 FQGTGA. The CDR3: CASSLLVGSQETQYF.

CDR3 residues: CASSLTDSRTLRNTIYF. The V gene is TRBV11-2, the J gene TRBJ1-3; with no DNA, the TCRdb D assignment of TRBD1 cannot be verified. CDR3 length equals 17 residues. Germline V gene sequence: CDR1 SGHAT, CDR2 FQNNGV. Looking up the rest from reference TRBV11-2 and TRBJ1-3 gives the full variable domain: EAGVAQSPRYKIIEKRQSVAFWCNPISGHATLYWYQQILGQGPKLLIQFQNNGVVDDSQLPKDRFSAERLKGVDSTLKIQPAKLEDSAVYLCASSLTDSRTLRNTIYFGEGSWLTVV.

The chain links TRBV10-3 to TRBJ2-2; as DNA is missing, the TRBD1 call by TCRdb cannot be tested. Germline-derived CDR1 and CDR2 are ENHRY and SYGVKD. CDR3 length equals 14 residues. This CDR3 is CAIRPGGDTGELFF.

The rearrangement joins TRBV5-1 to TRBJ2-2; TCRdb indicates TRBD2, and absent DNA this call remains unverified. CDR1 and CDR2 from the germline V gene are SGHRS and YFSETQ. The CDR3 loop spans 17 amino acids. The CDR3 loop reads CASSLVAGRTNTGELFF.